This entry describes one T cell receptor beta chain. The data derive from a study of cytomegalovirus exposure and HLA in healthy donors. The CDR3 loop spans 15 amino acids. The V gene's germline CDR1 is MNHNS and CDR2 SASEGT. The PCR made use of 60 Vbeta and 13 Jbeta primers. Generated by immunoSEQ multiplex PCR, the TCRdb table keeps only in-frame clones and is missing some. The sample has under 200,000 clones, 68% seen once; the top ten hold over 1.2%. The sequenced sample consisted of PBMCs. V is TRBV6-1 and J is TRBJ2-5; TRBD1 matches 8 bases. The better agreement between TRBJ2-7 and the DNA end casts doubt on the J call. The TCR was taken from a man aged 45 to 65 in good health and CMV-seronegative. Here the CDR3 reads CASSEEFGQGYEQYF. CDR3 nucleotides: TGTGCCAGCAGTGAAGAGTTTGGACAGGGCTACGAGCAGTACTTC.